The clone carrying this T cell receptor (beta chain) showed up just a few times. The source of the sample is a study of control samples from healthy donors and cancer patients. Sequencing used immunoSEQ multiplex PCR; TCRdb keeps in-frame clones, though not all of them. This table has 75,000 to 90,000 clones, approximately 90% appearing once. The CDR3 has 14 residues. Germline loops: CDR1 MNHEY, CDR2 SVGAGI. The junction had 6 bases not matched to a gene; V was cut back by 6 bases and J by 4 bases. The specimen sequenced was blood. The J gene is TRBJ1-5, the V gene TRBV6-5, with TRBD1 matching 7 bases. This TCR came from a man aged 50 to 59 in good health. The DNA for the CDR3 is TGTGCCAGCAGCCTCGACAGGGCAAATCAGCCCCAGCATTTT. This codes for CASSLDRANQPQHF.